A selection of T cell receptor beta chains follows, all from one sample in a study of blood T cell repertoires in COVID-19. Using immunoSEQ multiplex PCR, the repertoire was profiled, and TCRdb retains in-frame clones only, with some absent. The table includes around 140,000 clones, around 89% detected once. The specimen was peripheral blood. The receptors here all came from a man between 18 and 29 years old with COVID-19, enrolled during active disease. Both conserved end residues are part of each CDR3. A D gene is named only where the DNA matches it firmly. A row's size may be missing; if present it is once, few, many or a size class.

J | V | size | D | DNA | CDR3
TRBJ2-5 | TRBV24-1 | - | TRBD2 | TGTGCCACCAGTGATACCAGCGGGAAGGAAGAGACCCAGTACTTC | CATSDTSGKEETQYF
TRBJ2-5 | TRBV2 | - | - | TGTGCCAGCAGTGAACCCAGGGTAAAGACCCAGTACTTC | CASSEPRVKTQYF
TRBJ2-2 | TRBV13 | - | TRBD1 | TGTGCCAGCAGCTCTACAAAAGTCGTTAGGGGGCGCCACACCGGGGAGCTGTTTTTT | CASSSTKVVRGRHTGELFF
TRBJ2-7 | TRBV5-6 | - | TRBD1 | TGTGCCAGCAGCCCGCAGGGGGCCTACGAGCAGTACTTC | CASSPQGAYEQYF
TRBJ1-4 | TRBV15 | few | - | TGTGCCACCAGCGGGGCCAGGGAAGGGATTGAAAAACTGTTTTTT | CATSGAREGIEKLFF
TRBJ2-1 | TRBV18 | once | TRBD2 | TGTGCCAGCTCACCACGCTTGGGATTAGAGCGGGAGGTCTACAATGAGCAGTTCTTC | CASSPRLGLEREVYNEQFF
TRBJ2-1 | TRBV27 | - | - | TGTGCCAGCAGTTTCCTGGGAGGACGCTACAATGAGCAGTTCTTC | CASSFLGGRYNEQFF
TRBJ2-7 | TRBV5-5 | - | - | TGTGCCAGCAGCCCGCGGCAGGGGACGACCTACGAGCAGTACTTC | CASSPRQGTTYEQYF
TRBJ2-3 | TRBV4-3 | - | TRBD1 | TGCGCCAGCAGCCAAGAGGGACAGGAGACAGATACGCAGTATTTT | CASSQEGQETDTQYF
TRBJ2-7 | TRBV18 | - | - | TGTGCCAGCTCACCCAGGCAGTACTCCTACGAGCAGTACTTC | CASSPRQYSYEQYF
TRBJ2-3 | TRBV7-2 | once | - | TGTGCCAGCAGCGGGACTCACTTAACAGATACGCAGTATTTT | CASSGTHLTDTQYF
TRBJ1-2 | TRBV6-2/TRBV6-3 | once | - | TGTGCCAGCAGCCCCGGACAGCCTAGGGGCTACACCTTC | CASSPGQPRGYTF
TRBJ2-5 | TRBV28 | - | TRBD2 | TGTGCCAGCAGACGACTAGCGGGCTCAGGGACCCAGTACTTC | CASRRLAGSGTQYF
TRBJ2-7 | TRBV28 | - | TRBD2 | TGTGCCAGCAGTTTACCCCCGGACAGGGGGGGACTAGCGGGGGACTACGAGCAGTACTTC | CASSLPPDRGGLAGDYEQYF
TRBJ2-5 | TRBV15 | - | - | TGTGCCACCAGCGCGCCCCGGGACACACAAGAGACCCAGTACTTC | CATSAPRDTQETQYF
TRBJ1-4 | TRBV7-2 | - | - | TGTGCCAGCAGCCCCGACAGGAGAAATGAAAAACTGCTTTTT | CASSPDRRNEKLLF
TRBJ2-1 | TRBV18 | once | TRBD2 | TGTGCCAGCTCACCCTTGCCGATAACCGGGACTAGCGGCCACAATGAGCAGTTCTTC | CASSPLPITGTSGHNEQFF
TRBJ2-1 | TRBV18 | - | - | TGTGCCAGCTCACCAAGCGGGACAGAGCAGTTCTTC | CASSPSGTEQFF
TRBJ2-7 | TRBV6-5 | once | TRBD2 | TGTGCCAGCAGTTACGCCTGGGGGGGGAACTACGAGCAGTACTTC | CASSYAWGGNYEQYF
TRBJ1-1 | TRBV25-1 | once | TRBD1 | TGTGCCAGCAGTGGGGCGATAGGACAGGGGAACACTGAAGCTTTCTTT | CASSGAIGQGNTEAFF
TRBJ2-1 | TRBV27 | - | TRBD2 | TGTGCCAGCGCTCCTAGCGGGAGATGGTACAATGAGCAGTTCTTC | CASAPSGRWYNEQFF
TRBJ1-1 | TRBV28 | once | TRBD1 | TGTGCCAGCAGAAAATCGACCAGGGACAGAGTCTTGAACACTGAAGCTTTCTTT | CASRKSTRDRVLNTEAFF
TRBJ2-7 | TRBV6-6 | - | - | TGTGCCAGCAGTCCCGCGGGGGCATACGAGCAGTACTTC | CASSPAGAYEQYF
TRBJ2-7 | TRBV29-1 | - | - | TGCAGCGTTGAGTGGGGGGATCCGGGCGAGCAGTACTTC | CSVEWGDPGEQYF
TRBJ2-1 | TRBV5-1 | - | TRBD1 | TGCGCCAGCAGCCCCCGGACAGGGGGGTACAATGAGCAGTTCTTC | CASSPRTGGYNEQFF
TRBJ1-1 | TRBV6-4 | once | - | TGTGCCAGCAGTGACCCGAGGGGGAAGAACACTGAAGCTTTCTTT | CASSDPRGKNTEAFF
TRBJ2-5 | TRBV11-2 | - | - | TGTGCCAGCAGCCTCGACAGAGCCCAAGAGACCCAGTACTTC | CASSLDRAQETQYF
TRBJ2-5 | TRBV19 | - | - | TGTGCCAGTAGCTTGACAGATTACCAAGAGACCCAGTACTTC | CASSLTDYQETQYF
TRBJ2-7 | TRBV10-3 | - | - | TGTGCCATCAGCGAGGCGCGGACTAAGACCTACGAGCAGTACTTC | CAISEARTKTYEQYF